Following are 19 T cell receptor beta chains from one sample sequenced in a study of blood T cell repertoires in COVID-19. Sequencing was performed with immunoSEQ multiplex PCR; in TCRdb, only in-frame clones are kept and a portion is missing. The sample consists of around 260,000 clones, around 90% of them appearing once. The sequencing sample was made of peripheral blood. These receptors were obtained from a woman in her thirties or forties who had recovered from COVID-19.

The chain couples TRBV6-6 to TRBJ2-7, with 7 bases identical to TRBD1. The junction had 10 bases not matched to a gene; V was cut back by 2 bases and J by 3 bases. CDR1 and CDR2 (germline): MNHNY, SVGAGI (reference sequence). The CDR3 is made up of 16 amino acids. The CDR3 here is CASSYAQQGLFYEQYF. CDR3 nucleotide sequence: TGTGCCAGCAGTTACGCCCAACAGGGGCTCTTCTACGAGCAGTACTTC.

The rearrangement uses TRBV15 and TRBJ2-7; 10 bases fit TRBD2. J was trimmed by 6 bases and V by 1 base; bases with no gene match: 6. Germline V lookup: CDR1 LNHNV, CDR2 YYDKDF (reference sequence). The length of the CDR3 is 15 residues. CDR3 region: CATSRGQREGVEQYF. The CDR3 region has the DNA TGTGCCACCAGCAGAGGCCAGCGGGAGGGGGTCGAGCAGTACTTC.

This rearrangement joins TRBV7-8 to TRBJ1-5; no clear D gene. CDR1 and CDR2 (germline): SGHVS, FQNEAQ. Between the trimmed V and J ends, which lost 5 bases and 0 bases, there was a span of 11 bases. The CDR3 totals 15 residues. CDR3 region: CASSRENHSNQPQHF. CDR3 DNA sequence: TGTGCCAGCAGCCGAGAAAATCATAGCAATCAGCCCCAGCATTTT. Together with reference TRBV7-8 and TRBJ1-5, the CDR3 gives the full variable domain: GAGVSQSPRYKVAKRGQDVALRCDPISGHVSLFWYQQALGQGPEFLTYFQNEAQLDKSGLPSDRFFAERPEGSVSTLKIQRTQQEDSAVYLCASSRENHSNQPQHFGDGTRLSIL.

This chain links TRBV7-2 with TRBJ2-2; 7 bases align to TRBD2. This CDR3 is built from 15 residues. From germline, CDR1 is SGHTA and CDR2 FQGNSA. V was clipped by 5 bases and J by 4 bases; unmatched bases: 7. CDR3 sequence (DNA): TGTGCCAGCAGCCTAGGGGAGGGATTCACCGGGGAGCTGTTTTTT. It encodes CASSLGEGFTGELFF.

The CDR3 DNA reads as TGTGCCAGCAGTGCCCCATGGGAGGGGAAGGTGTACGAGCAGTACTTC. Translating it yields CASSAPWEGKVYEQYF. The chain combines TRBV6-1 with TRBJ2-7; TRBD2 agrees at 7 bases. Losses at the gene ends were 4 bases for V and 4 bases for J; bases not matched to a gene: 13. Germline V lookup: CDR1 MNHNS, CDR2 SASEGT. This CDR3 is built from 16 residues.

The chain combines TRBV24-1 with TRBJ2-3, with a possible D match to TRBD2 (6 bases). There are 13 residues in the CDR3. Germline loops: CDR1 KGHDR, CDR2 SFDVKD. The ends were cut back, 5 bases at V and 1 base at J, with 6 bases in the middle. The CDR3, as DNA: TGTGCCACCAGTGGCGGGGGCACAGATACGCAGTATTTT. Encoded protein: CATSGGGTDTQYF.

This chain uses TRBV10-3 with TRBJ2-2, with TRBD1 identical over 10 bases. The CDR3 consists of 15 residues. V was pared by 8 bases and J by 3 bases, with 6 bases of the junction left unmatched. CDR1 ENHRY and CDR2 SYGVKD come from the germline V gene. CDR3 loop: CAIGPGTGDTGELFF. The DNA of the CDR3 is TGTGCCATCGGTCCCGGGACAGGGGACACCGGGGAGCTGTTTTTT.

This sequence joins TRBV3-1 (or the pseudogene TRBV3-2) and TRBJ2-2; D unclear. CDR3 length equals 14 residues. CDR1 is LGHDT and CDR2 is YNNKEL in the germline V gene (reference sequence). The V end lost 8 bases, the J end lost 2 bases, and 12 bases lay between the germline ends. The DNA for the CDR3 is TGTGCCAGCTGTCCCCAACTCAACACCGGGGAGCTGTTTTTT. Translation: CASCPQLNTGELFF.

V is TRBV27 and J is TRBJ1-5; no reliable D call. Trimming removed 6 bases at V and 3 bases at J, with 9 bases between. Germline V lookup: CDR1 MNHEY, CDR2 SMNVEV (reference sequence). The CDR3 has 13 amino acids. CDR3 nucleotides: TGTGCCAGCAGGCCGAGGGCCAATCAGCCCCAGCATTTT. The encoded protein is CASRPRANQPQHF.

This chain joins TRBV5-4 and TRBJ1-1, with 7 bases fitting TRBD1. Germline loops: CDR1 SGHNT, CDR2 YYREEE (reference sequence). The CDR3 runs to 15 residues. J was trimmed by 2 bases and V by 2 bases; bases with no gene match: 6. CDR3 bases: TGTGCCAGCAGCTTTTCTGGGACAGTAAACACTGAAGCTTTCTTT. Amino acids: CASSFSGTVNTEAFF. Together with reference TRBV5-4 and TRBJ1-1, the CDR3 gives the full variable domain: ETGVTQSPTHLIKTRGQQVTLRCSSQSGHNTVSWYQQALGQGPQFIFQYYREEENGRGNFPPRFSGLQFPNYSSELNVNALELDDSALYLCASSFSGTVNTEAFFGQGTRLTVV.

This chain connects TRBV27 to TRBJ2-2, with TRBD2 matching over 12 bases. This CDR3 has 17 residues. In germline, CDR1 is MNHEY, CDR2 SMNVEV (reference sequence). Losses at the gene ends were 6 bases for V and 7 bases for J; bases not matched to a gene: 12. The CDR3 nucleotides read TGTGCCAGCAGCCCCGGGGCGACTAGCGGGAGTAGCGGGGAGCTGTTTTTT. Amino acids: CASSPGATSGSSGELFF.

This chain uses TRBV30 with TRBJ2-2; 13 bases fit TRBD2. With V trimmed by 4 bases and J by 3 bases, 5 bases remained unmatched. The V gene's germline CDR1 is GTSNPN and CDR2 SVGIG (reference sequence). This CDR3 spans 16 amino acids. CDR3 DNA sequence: TGTGCCTGGAACGGACTAGCGGGAGCTCACACCGGGGAGCTGTTTTTT. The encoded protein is CAWNGLAGAHTGELFF.

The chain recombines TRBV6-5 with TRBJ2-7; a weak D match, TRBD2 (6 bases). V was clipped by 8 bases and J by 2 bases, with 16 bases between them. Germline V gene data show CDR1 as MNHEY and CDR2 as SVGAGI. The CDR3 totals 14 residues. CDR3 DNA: TGTGCCAGCGCCTACTCGCGACTAGCCTACGAGCAGTACTTC. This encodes CASAYSRLAYEQYF.

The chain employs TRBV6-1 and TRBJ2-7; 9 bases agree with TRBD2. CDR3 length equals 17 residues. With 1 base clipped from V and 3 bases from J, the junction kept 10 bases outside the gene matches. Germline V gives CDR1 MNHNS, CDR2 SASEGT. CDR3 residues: CASSEGFGASGDYEQYF. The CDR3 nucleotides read TGTGCCAGCAGTGAAGGTTTTGGGGCTAGCGGGGACTACGAGCAGTACTTC.

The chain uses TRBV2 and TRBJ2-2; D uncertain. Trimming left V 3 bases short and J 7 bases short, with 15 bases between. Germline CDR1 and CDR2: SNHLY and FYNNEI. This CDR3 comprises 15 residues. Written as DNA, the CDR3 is TGTGCCAGCAGTGATTTATTAGTTGGTGTCGGGGAGCTGTTTTTT. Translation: CASSDLLVGVGELFF.

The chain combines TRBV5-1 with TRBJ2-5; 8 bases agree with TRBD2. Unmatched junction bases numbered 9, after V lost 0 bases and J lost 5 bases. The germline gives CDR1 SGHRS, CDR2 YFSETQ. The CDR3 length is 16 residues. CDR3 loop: CASSLEGTSGSETQYF. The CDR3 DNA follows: TGCGCCAGCAGCTTGGAAGGGACTAGTGGTTCGGAGACCCAGTACTTC.

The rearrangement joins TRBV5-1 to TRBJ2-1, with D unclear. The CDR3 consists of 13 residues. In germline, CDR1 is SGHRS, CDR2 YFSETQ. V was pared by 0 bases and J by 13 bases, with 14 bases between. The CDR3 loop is CASSLDDSQPQFF. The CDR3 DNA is TGCGCCAGCAGCTTGGATGACTCTCAACCCCAGTTCTTC. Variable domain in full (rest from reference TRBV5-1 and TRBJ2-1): KAGVTQTPRYLIKTRGQQVTLSCSPISGHRSVSWYQQTPGQGLQFLFEYFSETQRNKGNFPGRFSGRQFSNSRSEMNVSTLELGDSALYLCASSLDDSQPQFFGPGTRLTVL.

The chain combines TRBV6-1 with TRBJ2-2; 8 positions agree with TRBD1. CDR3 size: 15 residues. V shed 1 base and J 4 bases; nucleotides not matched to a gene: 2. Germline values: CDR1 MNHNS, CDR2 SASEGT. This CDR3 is CASSEVTGVTGELFF. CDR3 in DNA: TGTGCCAGCAGTGAAGTGACAGGGGTCACCGGGGAGCTGTTTTTT.

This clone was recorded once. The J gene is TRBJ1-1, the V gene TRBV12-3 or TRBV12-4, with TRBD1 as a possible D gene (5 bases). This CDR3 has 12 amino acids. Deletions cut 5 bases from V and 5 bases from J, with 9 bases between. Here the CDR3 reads CASSVGGTEAFF. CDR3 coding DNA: TGTGCCAGCAGTGTGGGGGGGACTGAAGCTTTCTTT.